Below, 3 T cell receptor beta chains from the same sample are listed, as sequenced in a study of T cells after posttransplantation cyclophosphamide. Method: immunoSEQ multiplex PCR; TCRdb's copy keeps in-frame clones and lacks some. In total the sample includes tens of thousands of clones, none of them seen once. The sample comprised PBMCs. These receptors were obtained from a man in his forties in good health, CMV-negative, and a related stem cell transplant donor.

The sample holds many counts of this clone. The rearrangement uses TRBV29-1 and TRBJ2-2, with 11 bases fitting TRBD2. The V gene end was trimmed by 4 bases and the J gene end by 7 bases; junction bases not matched to a gene: 8. This CDR3 is built from 15 residues. Germline V lookup: CDR1 SQVTM, CDR2 ANQGSEA. CDR3 sequence reads: CSVVIELAGGGELFF. The CDR3 coding sequence is TGCAGCGTTGTAATTGAGCTAGCGGGAGGCGGGGAGCTGTTTTTT.

There are many counts of this clone. V usage is TRBV5-1 and J usage is TRBJ2-7; TRBD1 aligns across 8 bases. Germline lookup yields CDR1 SGHRS and CDR2 YFSETQ. The CDR3 sequence is 15 residues long. The V and J ends lost 3 bases and 8 bases, in that order; junction bases with no gene match: 13. The CDR3 protein is CASSSTRDRTFKQYF. In DNA form, the CDR3 reads TGCGCCAGCAGCTCGACCCGGGACAGGACTTTTAAGCAGTACTTC.

This clone was picked up many times. This chain links TRBV28 with TRBJ1-2; unclear D gene. This CDR3 has 15 residues. CDR1 is MDHEN, CDR2 SYDVKM, per germline. The V end lost 4 bases, the J end lost 2 bases, and 14 bases lay between the germline ends. The CDR3 DNA reads TGTGCCAGCAGTTCCCCCCCAGGTTCAAACTATGGCTACACCTTC. Translated: CASSSPPGSNYGYTF.